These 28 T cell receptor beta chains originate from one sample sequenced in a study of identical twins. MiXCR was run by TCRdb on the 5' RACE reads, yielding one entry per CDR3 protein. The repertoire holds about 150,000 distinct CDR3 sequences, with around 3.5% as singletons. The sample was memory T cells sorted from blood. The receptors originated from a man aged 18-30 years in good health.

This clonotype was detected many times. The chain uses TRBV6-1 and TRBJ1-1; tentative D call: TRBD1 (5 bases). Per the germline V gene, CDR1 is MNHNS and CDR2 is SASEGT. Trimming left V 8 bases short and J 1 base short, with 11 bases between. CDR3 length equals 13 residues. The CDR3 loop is CASLSGRNTEAFF. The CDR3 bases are TGTGCCAGCCTTTCAGGGAGGAACACTGAAGCTTTCTTT.

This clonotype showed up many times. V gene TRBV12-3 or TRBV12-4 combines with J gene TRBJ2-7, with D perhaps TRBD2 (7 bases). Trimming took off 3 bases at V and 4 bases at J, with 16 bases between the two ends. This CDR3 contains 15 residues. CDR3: CASSLGEGGWYEQYF. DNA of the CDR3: TGTGCCAGCAGTTTGGGGGAGGGGGGCTGGTACGAGCAGTACTTC.

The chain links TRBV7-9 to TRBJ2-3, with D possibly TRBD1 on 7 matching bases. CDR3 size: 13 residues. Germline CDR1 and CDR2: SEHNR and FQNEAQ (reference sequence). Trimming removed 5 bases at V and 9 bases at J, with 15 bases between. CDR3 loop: CASSPAGQQTQYF. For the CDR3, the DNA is TGTGCCAGCAGCCCGGCGGGACAGCAAACGCAGTATTTT.

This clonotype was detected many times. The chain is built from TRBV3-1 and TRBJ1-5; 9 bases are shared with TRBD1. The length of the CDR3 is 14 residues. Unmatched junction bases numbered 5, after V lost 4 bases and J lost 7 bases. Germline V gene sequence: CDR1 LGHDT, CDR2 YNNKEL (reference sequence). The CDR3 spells CASSPGTGRQPQHF. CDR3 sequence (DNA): TGTGCCAGCAGCCCGGGGACAGGGAGGCAGCCCCAGCATTTT.

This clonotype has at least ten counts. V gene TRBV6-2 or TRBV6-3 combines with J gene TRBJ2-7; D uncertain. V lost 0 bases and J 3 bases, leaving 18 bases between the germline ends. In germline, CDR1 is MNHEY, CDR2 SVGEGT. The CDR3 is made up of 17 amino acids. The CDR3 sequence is CASSYSRQVGWFYEQYF. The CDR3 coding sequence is TGTGCCAGCAGTTACTCCCGCCAGGTTGGTTGGTTCTACGAGCAGTACTTC.

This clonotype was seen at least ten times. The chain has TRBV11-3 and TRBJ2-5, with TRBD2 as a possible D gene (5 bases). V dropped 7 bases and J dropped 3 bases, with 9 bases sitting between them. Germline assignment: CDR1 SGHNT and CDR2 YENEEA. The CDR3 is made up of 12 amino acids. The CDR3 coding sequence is TGTGCCAGCACCCCGACTAAAGAGACCCAGTACTTC. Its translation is CASTPTKETQYF.

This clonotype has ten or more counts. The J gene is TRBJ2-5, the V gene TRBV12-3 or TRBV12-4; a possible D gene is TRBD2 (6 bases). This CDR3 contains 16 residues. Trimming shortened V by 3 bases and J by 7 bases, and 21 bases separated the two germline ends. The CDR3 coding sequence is TGTGCCAGCAGTTTGTCGAACCAGGGTTTCGGGGGGACCCAGTACTTC. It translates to CASSLSNQGFGGTQYF.

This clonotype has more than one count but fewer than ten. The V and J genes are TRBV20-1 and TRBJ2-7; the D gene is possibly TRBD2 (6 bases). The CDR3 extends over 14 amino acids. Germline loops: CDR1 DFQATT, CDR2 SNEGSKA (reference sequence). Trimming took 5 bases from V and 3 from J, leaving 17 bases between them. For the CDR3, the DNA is TGCAGTGCTCTTCCGGGACTTAGCAGCTACGAGCAGTACTTC. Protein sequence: CSALPGLSSYEQYF.

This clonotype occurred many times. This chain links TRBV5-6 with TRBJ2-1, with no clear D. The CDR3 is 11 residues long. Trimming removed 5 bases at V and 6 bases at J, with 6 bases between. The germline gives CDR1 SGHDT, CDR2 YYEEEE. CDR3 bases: TGTGCCAGCAGTCAATCCAATGAGCAGTTCTTC. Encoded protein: CASSQSNEQFF.

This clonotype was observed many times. The CDR3 DNA is TGTGCCAGCAGCCCCTCCGGGAAGAGAAACACCATATATTTT. Encoded protein: CASSPSGKRNTIYF. The chain uses TRBV7-6 and TRBJ1-3; D gene ambiguous. CDR3 length equals 14 residues. Trimming removed 5 bases at V and 5 bases at J, with 13 bases between. Germline assignment: CDR1 SGHVS and CDR2 FNYEAQ.

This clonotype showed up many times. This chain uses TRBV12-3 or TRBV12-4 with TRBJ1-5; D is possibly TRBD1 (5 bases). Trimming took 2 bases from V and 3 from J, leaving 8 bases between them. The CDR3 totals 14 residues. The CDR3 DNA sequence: TGTGCCAGCAGTTTATGGGGGGTCAATCAGCCCCAGCATTTT. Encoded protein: CASSLWGVNQPQHF.

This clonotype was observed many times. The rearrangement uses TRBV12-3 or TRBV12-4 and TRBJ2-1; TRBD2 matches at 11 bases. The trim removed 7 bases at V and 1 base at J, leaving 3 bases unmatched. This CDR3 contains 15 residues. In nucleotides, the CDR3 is TGTGCCAGCAAGTCTAGCGGGAGGTCCTACAATGAGCAGTTCTTC. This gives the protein CASKSSGRSYNEQFF.

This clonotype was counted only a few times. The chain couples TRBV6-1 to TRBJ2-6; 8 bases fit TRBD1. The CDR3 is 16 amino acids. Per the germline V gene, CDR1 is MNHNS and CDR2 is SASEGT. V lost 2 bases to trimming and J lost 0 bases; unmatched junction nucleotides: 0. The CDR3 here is CASSETGGSGANVLTF. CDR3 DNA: TGTGCCAGCAGTGAAACAGGGGGCTCTGGGGCCAACGTCCTGACTTTC.

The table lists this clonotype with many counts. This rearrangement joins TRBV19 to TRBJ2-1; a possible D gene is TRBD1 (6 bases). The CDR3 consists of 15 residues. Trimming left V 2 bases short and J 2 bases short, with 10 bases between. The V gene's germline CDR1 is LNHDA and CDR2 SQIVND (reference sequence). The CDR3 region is CASSILQGPYNEQFF. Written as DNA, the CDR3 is TGTGCCAGTAGTATACTCCAGGGGCCCTACAATGAGCAGTTCTTC.

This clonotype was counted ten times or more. The CDR3 is CASSPGTGQMNTEAFF. CDR3 DNA sequence: TGTGCCAGCAGCCCCGGGACAGGTCAAATGAACACTGAAGCTTTCTTT. The chain joins TRBV12-3 or TRBV12-4 to TRBJ1-1, with TRBD1 identical over 8 bases. The CDR3 loop spans 16 amino acids. V was pared by 6 bases and J by 0 bases, with 9 bases of the junction left unmatched.

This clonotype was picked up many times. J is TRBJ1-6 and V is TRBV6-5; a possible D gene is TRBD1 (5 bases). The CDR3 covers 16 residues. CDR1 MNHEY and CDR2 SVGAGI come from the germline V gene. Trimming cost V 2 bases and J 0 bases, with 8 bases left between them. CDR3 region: CASSYDSSSYNSPLHF. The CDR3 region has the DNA TGTGCCAGCAGTTACGACAGCAGCTCCTATAATTCACCCCTCCACTTT.

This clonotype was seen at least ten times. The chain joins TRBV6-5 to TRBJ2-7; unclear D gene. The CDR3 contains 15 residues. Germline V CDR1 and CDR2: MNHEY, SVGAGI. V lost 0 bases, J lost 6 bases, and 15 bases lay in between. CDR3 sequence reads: CASSYSPTIPGEQYF. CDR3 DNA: TGTGCCAGCAGTTACTCCCCCACTATCCCCGGCGAGCAGTACTTC.

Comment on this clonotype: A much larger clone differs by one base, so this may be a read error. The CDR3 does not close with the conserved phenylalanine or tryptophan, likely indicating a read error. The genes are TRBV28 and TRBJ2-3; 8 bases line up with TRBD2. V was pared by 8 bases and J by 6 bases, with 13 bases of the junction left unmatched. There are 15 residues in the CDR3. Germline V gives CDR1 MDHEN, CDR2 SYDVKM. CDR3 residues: CASPPAGGHRDTQYY. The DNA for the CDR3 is TGTGCCAGCCCCCCTGCGGGAGGCCACCGGGATACGCAGTATTAT.

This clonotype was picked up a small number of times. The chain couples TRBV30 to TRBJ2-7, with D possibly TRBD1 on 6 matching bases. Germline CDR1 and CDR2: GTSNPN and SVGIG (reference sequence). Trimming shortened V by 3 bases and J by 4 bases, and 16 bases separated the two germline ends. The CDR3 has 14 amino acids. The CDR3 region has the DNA TGTGCCTGGAGGGATTCGGACAGACTTTACGAGCAGTACGTC. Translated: CAWRDSDRLYEQYV.

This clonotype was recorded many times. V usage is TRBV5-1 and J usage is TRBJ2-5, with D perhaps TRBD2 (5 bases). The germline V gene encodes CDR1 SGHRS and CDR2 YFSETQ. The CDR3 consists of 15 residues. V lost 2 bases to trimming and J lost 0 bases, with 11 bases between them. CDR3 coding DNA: TGCGCCAGCAGCTTCATACCCGGGAACCAAGAGACCCAGTACTTC. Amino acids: CASSFIPGNQETQYF. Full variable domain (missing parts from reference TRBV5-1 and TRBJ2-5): KAGVTQTPRYLIKTRGQQVTLSCSPISGHRSVSWYQQTPGQGLQFLFEYFSETQRNKGNFPGRFSGRQFSNSRSEMNVSTLELGDSALYLCASSFIPGNQETQYFGPGTRLLVL.

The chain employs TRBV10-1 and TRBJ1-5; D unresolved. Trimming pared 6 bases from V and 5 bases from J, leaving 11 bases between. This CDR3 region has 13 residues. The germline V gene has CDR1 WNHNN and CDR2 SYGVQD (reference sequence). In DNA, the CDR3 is TGCGCCAGCAGCAAGGGAAGGGATCAGCCCCAGCATTTT. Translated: CASSKGRDQPQHF.

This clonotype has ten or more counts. The chain's CDR3 is CSADSRRYEQYF. The CDR3 nucleotides read TGCAGTGCGGACAGCCGGCGCTACGAGCAGTACTTC. The rearrangement links TRBV20-1 to TRBJ2-7; the D gene is possibly TRBD1 (6 bases). Germline loops: CDR1 DFQATT, CDR2 SNEGSKA (reference sequence). V was clipped by 6 bases and J by 3 bases, with 12 bases between them. The CDR3 consists of 12 residues.

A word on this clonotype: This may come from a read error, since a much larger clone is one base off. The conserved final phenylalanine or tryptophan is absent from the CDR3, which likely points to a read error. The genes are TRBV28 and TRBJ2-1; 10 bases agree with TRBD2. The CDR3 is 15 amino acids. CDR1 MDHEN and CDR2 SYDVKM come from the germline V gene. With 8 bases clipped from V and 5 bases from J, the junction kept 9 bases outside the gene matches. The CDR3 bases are TGTGCCAGCTTTCCCCTAGCGGGAGTTCACAATGAGCAGTTCTCC. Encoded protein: CASFPLAGVHNEQFS.

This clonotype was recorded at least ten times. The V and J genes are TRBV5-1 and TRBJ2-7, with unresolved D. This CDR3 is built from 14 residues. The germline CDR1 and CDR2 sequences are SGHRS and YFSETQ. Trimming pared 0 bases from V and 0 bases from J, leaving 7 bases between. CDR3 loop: CASSLAVNSYEQYF. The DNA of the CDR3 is TGCGCCAGCAGCTTGGCTGTAAACTCCTACGAGCAGTACTTC.

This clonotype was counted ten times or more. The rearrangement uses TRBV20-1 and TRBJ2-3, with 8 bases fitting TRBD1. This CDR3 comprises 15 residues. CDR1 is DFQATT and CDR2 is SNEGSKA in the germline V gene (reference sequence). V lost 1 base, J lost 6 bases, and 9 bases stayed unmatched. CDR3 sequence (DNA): TGCAGTGCTAGAGTTGGACAGGGATACGGGGATACGCAGTATTTT. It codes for CSARVGQGYGDTQYF.

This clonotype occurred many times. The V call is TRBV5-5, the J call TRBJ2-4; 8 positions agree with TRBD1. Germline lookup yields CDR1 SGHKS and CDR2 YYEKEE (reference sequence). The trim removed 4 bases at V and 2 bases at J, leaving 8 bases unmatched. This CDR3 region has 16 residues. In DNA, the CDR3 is TGTGCCAGCAGCCGCCGGGACAGGTCAACCAAAAACATTCAGTACTTC. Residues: CASSRRDRSTKNIQYF.

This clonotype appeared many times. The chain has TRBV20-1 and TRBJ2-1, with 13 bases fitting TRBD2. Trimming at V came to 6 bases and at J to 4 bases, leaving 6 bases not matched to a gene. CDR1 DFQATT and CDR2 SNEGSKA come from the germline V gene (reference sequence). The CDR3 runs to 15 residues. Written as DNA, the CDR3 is TGCAGTGCGCCTTCGGGACTAGCGGGATACAATGAGCAGTTCTTC. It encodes CSAPSGLAGYNEQFF.

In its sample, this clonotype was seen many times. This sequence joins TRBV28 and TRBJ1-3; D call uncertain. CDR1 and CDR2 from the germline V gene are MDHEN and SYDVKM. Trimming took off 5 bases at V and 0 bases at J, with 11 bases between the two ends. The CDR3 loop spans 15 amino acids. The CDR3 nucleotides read TGTGCCAGCAGTCCGGAGAGGAGCTCTGGAAACACCATATATTTT. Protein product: CASSPERSSGNTIYF.